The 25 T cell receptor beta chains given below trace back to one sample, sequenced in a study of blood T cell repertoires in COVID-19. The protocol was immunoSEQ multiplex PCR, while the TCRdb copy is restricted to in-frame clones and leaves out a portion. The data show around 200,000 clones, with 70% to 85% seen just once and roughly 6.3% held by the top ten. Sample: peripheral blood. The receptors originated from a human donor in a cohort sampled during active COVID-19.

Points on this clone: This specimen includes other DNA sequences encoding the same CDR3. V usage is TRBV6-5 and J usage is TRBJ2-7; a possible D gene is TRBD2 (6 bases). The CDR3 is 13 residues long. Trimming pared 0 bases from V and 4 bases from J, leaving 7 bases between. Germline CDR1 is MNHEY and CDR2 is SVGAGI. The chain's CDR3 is CASSYSRGYEQYF. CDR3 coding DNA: TGTGCCAGCAGTTACTCTCGGGGGTACGAGCAGTACTTC.

CDR3 coding DNA: TGTGCCAGCAGTCCCCTAGCGGGGGGGCGAAACATTCAGTACTTC. Translated: CASSPLAGGRNIQYF. The chain carries TRBV6-5 and TRBJ2-4; 12 bases are a match to TRBD2. The CDR3 sequence is 15 residues long. The junction had 5 bases not matched to a gene; V was cut back by 5 bases and J by 6 bases. Germline CDR1 reads MNHEY; CDR2 reads SVGAGI.

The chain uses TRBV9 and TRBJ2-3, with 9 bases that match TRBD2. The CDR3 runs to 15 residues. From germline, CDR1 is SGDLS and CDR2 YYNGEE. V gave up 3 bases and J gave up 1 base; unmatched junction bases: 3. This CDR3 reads CASSAGGGGTDTQYF. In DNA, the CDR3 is TGTGCCAGCAGCGCGGGCGGGGGGGGCACAGATACGCAGTATTTT.

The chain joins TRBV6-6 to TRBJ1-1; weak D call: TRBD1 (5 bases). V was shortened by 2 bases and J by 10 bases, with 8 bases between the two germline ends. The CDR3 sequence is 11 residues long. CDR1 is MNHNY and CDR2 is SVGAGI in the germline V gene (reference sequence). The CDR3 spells CASSYQGRAFF. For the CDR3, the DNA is TGTGCCAGCAGTTACCAGGGTCGAGCTTTCTTT.

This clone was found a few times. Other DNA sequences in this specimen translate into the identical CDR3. The CDR3 DNA is TGTGCCAGCAGCCCACGGGACGGGAGCTCCTACGAGCAGTACTTC. Protein product: CASSPRDGSSYEQYF. The chain is built from TRBV9 and TRBJ2-7, with D perhaps matching TRBD2 (6 bases). Looked up from germline, CDR1 is SGDLS and CDR2 is YYNGEE. The CDR3 spans 15 residues. V lost 4 bases and J lost 0, with 14 bases in between.

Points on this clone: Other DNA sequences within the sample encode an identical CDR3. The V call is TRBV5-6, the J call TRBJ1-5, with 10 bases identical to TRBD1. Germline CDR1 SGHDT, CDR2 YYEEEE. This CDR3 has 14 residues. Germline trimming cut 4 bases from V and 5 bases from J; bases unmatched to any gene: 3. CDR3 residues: CASSLGQGYQPQHF. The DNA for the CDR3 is TGTGCCAGCAGCCTGGGACAGGGGTATCAGCCCCAGCATTTT. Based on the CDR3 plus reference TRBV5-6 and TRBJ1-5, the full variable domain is DAGVTQSPTHLIKTRGQQVTLRCSPKSGHDTVSWYQQALGQGPQFIFQYYEEEERQRGNFPDRFSGHQFPNYSSELNVNALLLGDSALYLCASSLGQGYQPQHFGDGTRLSIL.

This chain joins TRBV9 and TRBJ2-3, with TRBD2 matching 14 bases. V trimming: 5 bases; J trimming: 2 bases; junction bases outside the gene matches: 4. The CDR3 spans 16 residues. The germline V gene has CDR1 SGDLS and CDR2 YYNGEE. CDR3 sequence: CASSGLAGGLTDTQYF. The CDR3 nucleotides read TGTGCCAGCAGTGGACTAGCGGGGGGCCTCACAGATACGCAGTATTTT. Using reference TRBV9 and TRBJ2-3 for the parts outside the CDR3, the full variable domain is DSGVTQTPKHLITATGQRVTLRCSPRSGDLSVYWYQQSLDQGLQFLIQYYNGEERAKGNILERFSAQQFPDLHSELNLSSLELGDSALYFCASSGLAGGLTDTQYFGPGTRLTVL.

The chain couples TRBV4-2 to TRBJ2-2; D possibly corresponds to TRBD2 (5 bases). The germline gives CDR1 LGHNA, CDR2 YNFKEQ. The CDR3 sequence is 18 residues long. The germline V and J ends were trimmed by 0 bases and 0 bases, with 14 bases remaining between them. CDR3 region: CASSQDQAGLSNTGELFF. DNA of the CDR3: TGTGCCAGCAGCCAAGATCAGGCAGGACTTTCGAACACCGGGGAGCTGTTTTTT.

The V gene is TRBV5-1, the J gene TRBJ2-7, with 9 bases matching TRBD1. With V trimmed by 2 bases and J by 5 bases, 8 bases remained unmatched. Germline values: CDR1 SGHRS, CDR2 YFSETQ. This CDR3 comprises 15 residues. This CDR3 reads CASSFPGTGRDEQYF. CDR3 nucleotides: TGCGCCAGCAGCTTCCCCGGGACAGGGAGAGACGAGCAGTACTTC. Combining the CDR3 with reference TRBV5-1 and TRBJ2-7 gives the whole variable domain KAGVTQTPRYLIKTRGQQVTLSCSPISGHRSVSWYQQTPGQGLQFLFEYFSETQRNKGNFPGRFSGRQFSNSRSEMNVSTLELGDSALYLCASSFPGTGRDEQYFGPGTRLTVT.

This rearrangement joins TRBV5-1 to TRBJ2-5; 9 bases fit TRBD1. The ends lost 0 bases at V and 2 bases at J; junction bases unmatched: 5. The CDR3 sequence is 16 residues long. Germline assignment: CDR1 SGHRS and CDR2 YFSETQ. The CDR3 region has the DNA TGCGCCAGCAGCTTGGGTACAGGGGGCAAGCAAGAGACCCAGTACTTC. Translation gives CASSLGTGGKQETQYF.

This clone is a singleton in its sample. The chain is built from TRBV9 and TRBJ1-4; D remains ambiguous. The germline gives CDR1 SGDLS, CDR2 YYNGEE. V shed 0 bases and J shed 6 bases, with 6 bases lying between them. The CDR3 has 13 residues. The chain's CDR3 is CASSVVPDEKLFF. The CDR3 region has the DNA TGTGCCAGCAGCGTAGTTCCGGATGAAAAACTGTTTTTT. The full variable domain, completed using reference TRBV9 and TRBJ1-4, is DSGVTQTPKHLITATGQRVTLRCSPRSGDLSVYWYQQSLDQGLQFLIQYYNGEERAKGNILERFSAQQFPDLHSELNLSSLELGDSALYFCASSVVPDEKLFFGSGTQLSVL.

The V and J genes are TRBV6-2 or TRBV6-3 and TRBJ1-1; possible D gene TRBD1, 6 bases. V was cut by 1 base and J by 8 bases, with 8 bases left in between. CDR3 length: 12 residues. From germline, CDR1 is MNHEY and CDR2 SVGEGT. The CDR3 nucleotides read TGTGCCAGCAGTTACTTGGGGACAGAAGCTTTCTTT. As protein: CASSYLGTEAFF.

The CDR3 coding sequence is TGTGCCAGCTCACCACACCGGTTTGATACGCAGTATTTT. Its translation is CASSPHRFDTQYF. This rearrangement joins TRBV18 to TRBJ2-3, with D unresolved. Germline-derived CDR1 and CDR2 are KGHSH and LQKENI. V shed 1 base and J shed 6 bases, with 8 bases lying between them. The CDR3 length is 13 residues.

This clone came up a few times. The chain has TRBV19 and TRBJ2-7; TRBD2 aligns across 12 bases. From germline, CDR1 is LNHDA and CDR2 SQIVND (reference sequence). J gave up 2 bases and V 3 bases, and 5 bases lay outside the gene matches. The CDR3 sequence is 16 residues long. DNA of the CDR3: TGTGCCAGTAGTATGGCGGCTAGCGGGGGGGCCTACGAGCAGTACTTC. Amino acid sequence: CASSMAASGGAYEQYF. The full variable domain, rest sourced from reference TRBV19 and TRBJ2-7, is DGGITQSPKYLFRKEGQNVTLSCEQNLNHDAMYWYRQDPGQGLRLIYYSQIVNDFQKGDIAEGYSVSREKKESFPLTVTSAQKNPTAFYLCASSMAASGGAYEQYFGPGTRLTVT.

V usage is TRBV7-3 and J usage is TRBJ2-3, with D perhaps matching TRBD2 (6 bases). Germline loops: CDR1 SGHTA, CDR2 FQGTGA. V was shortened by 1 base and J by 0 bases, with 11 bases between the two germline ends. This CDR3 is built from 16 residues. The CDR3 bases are TGTGCCAGCAGCTTAATGGGGGGAGCCAGCACAGATACGCAGTATTTT. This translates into CASSLMGGASTDTQYF.

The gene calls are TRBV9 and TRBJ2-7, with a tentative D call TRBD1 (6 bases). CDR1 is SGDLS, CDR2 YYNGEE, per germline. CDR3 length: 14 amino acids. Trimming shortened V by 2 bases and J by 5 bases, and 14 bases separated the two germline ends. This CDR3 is CASSVRGIGDEQYF. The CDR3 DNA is TGTGCCAGCAGCGTCAGGGGAATAGGGGACGAGCAGTACTTC.

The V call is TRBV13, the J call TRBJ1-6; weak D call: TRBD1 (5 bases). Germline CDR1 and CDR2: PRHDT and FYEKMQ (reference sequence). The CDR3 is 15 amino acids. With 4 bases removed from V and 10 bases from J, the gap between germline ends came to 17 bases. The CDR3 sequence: CASSYGGERGSPLHF. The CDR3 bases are TGTGCCAGCAGCTATGGGGGGGAACGAGGCTCACCCCTCCACTTT.

The CDR3 sequence is CASMETVEYGYTF. In nucleotides, the CDR3 is TGTGCCAGCATGGAGACGGTGGAGTATGGCTACACCTTC. The chain carries TRBV6-4 and TRBJ1-2; D not certain. The CDR3 extends over 13 amino acids. Trimming took off 7 bases at V and 5 bases at J, with 14 bases between the two ends. CDR1 MRHNA and CDR2 SNTAGT come from the germline V gene.

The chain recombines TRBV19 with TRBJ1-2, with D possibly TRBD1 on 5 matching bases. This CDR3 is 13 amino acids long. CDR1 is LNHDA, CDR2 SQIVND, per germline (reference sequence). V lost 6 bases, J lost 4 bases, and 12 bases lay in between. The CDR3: CASSLRDSYGYTF. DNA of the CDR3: TGTGCCAGTAGCCTCCGGGACTCCTATGGCTACACCTTC.

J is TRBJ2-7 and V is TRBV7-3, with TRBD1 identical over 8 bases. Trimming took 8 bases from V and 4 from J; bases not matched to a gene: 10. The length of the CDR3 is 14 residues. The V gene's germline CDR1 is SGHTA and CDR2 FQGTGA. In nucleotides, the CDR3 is TGTGCCAGCTCCCTCGGCCAGGGGGCGTACGAGCAGTACTTC. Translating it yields CASSLGQGAYEQYF.

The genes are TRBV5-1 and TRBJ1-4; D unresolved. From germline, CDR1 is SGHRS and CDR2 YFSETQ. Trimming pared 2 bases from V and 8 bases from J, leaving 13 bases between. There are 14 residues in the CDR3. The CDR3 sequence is CASSFSGREEKLFF. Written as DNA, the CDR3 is TGCGCCAGCAGCTTCTCGGGTAGAGAGGAAAAACTGTTTTTT.

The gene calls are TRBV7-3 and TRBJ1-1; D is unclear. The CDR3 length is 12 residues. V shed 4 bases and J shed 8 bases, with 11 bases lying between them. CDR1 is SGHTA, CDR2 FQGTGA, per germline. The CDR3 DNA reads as TGTGCCAGCAGCTCCCCCCCGGGGGAAGCTTTCTTT. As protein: CASSSPPGEAFF. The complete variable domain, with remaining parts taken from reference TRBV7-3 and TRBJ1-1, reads GAGVSQTPSNKVTEKGKYVELRCDPISGHTALYWYRQSLGQGPEFLIYFQGTGAADDSGLPNDRFFAVRPEGSVSTLKIQRTERGDSAVYLCASSSPPGEAFFGQGTRLTVV.

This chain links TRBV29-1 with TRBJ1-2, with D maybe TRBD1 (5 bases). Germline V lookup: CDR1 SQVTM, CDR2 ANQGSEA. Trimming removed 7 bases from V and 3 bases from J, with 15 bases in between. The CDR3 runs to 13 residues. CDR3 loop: CSAKSREDYGYTF. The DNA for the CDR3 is TGCAGCGCCAAGAGCAGGGAGGACTATGGCTACACCTTC.

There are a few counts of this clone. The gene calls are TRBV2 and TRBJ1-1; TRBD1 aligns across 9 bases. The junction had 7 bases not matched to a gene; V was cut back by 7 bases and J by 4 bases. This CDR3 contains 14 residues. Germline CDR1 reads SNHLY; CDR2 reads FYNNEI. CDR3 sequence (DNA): TGTGCCAGCACGACGGGACAGGGCGGCACTGAAGCTTTCTTT. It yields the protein CASTTGQGGTEAFF.

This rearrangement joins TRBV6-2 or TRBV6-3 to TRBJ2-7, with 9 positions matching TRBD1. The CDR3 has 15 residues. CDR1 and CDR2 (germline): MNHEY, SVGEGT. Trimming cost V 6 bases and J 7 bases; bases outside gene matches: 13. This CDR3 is CASSPPGQGIYEQYF. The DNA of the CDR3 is TGTGCCAGCAGCCCACCGGGACAGGGTATATATGAGCAGTACTTC.